This T cell receptor beta chain is drawn from a study of CD8 T cells in Susac syndrome. The CDR3 sequence is 19 residues long. The ends lost 5 bases at V and 3 bases at J; junction bases unmatched: 11. This clonotype is a singleton in its sample. Its antigen is unidentified. While CD8+ and CD4+ T cells were isolated negatively, TEMRA cells were enriched by FACS. Study-wide findings and caveats: The TCR sequencing and HLA analysis in the study involved a relatively small number of individuals, as the study acknowledged.

When the RNA was reverse transcribed, random hexamers were used with an input of about 0.45 to 1 ug. Amplification of TCR beta CDR3 by immunoSEQ multiplex PCR spanned 54 Vbeta and 13 Jbeta. TCRdb reprocessed the immunoSEQ multiplex PCR reads via MiXCR and lists one record per CDR3 protein. This sample has almost 450,000 distinct CDR3 sequences, with approximately 85% found just once. The sequenced material came from CD8+ T cells from PBMCs. The clonotype comes from a human donor with multiple sclerosis. The rearrangement uses TRBV12-3 or TRBV12-4 and TRBJ2-3; 16 nucleotides match TRBD2. Here the CDR3 DNA reads TGTGCCAGCAGTGGGACTAGCGGGAGGGCCGGAAGTAGGACAGATACGCAGTATTTT. Translating it yields CASSGTSGRAGSRTDTQYF.